The clone carrying this T cell receptor beta chain has a handful of counts. Its specificity is not known. The data belong to a study of T cell repertoires in cytomegalovirus infection. From the reads, TCRdb called clonotypes with MiXCR, one entry per CDR3 protein. The table includes 50,000 or so distinct CDR3 sequences, 20% to 25% detected once. Trimming pared 4 bases from V and 15 bases from J, leaving 16 bases between. The CDR3 sequence is 12 residues long. Germline lookup yields CDR1 SGHDT and CDR2 YYEEEE. Study-level findings and limits: The cumulative frequency of public TCR beta families distinguished individuals who carried CMV together with the relevant HLA. HLA-C-restricted CMV clonotypes gave the most frequent clonotype in two of eight donors.

The sequence came from a human donor in good health (CMV status not recorded). Some clones in this sample may be carry-over from other donors' samples. The sequencing input was PBMCs, sequenced either directly or after in vitro stimulation (not recorded which). The chain joins TRBV5-6 to TRBJ1-4, with a tentative D call TRBD1 (6 bases). The CDR3 region is CASSPRGGPLFF. The CDR3 coding sequence is TGTGCCAGCAGCCCGAGGGGGGGCCCGTTGTTTTTT.